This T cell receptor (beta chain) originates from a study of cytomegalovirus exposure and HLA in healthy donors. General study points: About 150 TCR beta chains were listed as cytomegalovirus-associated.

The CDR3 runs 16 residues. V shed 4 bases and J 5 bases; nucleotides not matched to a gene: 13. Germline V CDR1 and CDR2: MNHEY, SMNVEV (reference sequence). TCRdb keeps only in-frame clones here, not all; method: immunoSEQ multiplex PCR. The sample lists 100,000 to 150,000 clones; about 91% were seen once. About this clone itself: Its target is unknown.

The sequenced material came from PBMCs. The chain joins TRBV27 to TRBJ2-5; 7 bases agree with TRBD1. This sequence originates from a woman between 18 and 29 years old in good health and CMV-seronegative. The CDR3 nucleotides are TGTGCCAGCAGTTCCACCACCGACAGGGATGGGGAGACCCAGTACTTC. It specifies CASSSTTDRDGETQYF.